These T cell receptor beta chains were read from a single sample in a study of read filtering for tumor transcriptome and immune sequencing. Via MiXCR, TCRdb re-called the reads, giving one row per CDR3 protein. The sample has about 86,000 distinct CDR3 sequences, around 12% seen once. Material: a population of CD138-negative cells sorted from bone marrow. These receptors were collected from a donor at least 40 years old with multiple myeloma. Both conserved end residues are part of each CDR3. Each record gives: J gene, V gene, D gene, clone size, CDR3 DNA, CDR3 protein. The D gene is left open where the match is weak. Clone size is stated in some rows and not others, as once, few, many or a class when expanded.

>TRBJ1-5|TRBV4-1|TRBD1|many
TGCGCCAGCAGCCGGAAGCCGGGACAGGGGGATCAGCCCCAGCATTTT
CASSRKPGQGDQPQHF
>TRBJ1-1|TRBV5-1|TRBD1|few
TGCGCCAGCAGCCTAGGACAGGACACTGAAGCTTTCTTT
CASSLGQDTEAFF
>TRBJ2-5|TRBV29-1|-|many
TGCAGCGTTTTGGACCCGGGGGAGACCCAGTACTTC
CSVLDPGETQYF
>TRBJ2-7|TRBV11-2|-|few
TGTGCCAGCAGCTTAGATGGAAGGGGCCGGCTGGACGAGCAGTACTTC
CASSLDGRGRLDEQYF
>TRBJ2-7|TRBV29-1|TRBD2|few
TGCAGCGTTCGTAGCGGGAGCTACGAGCAGTACTTC
CSVRSGSYEQYF
>TRBJ1-1|TRBV11-2|-|-
TGTGCCAGCAGCTTAACCGTCGTTTCCACTGAAGCTTTCTTT
CASSLTVVSTEAFF
>TRBJ1-1|TRBV7-3|-|many
TGTGCCAGCAGGCCTAACGGGGGGAACACTGAAGCTTTCTTT
CASRPNGGNTEAFF
>TRBJ2-7|TRBV7-9|-|many
TGTGCCAGCAGCTTAAGGGCCAACTACGAGCAGTACTTC
CASSLRANYEQYF
>TRBJ2-5|TRBV29-1|-|many
TGCAGCGGAGGGGGGAAAGAGACCCAGTACTTC
CSGGGKETQYF
>TRBJ1-2|TRBV11-2|-|-
TGTGCCAGCAGCTTACTTGGCCTTTATGGCTACACCTTC
CASSLLGLYGYTF
>TRBJ2-1|TRBV20-1|-|few
TGCAGTGTTAAGCCCCCGGGGGCAGGTAATGGGCAGTTCTTC
CSVKPPGAGNGQFF
>TRBJ1-2|TRBV7-9|-|few
TGTGCCAGCAGCTTAAGTACGGGGGCAGATAACTATGGCTACACCTTC
CASSLSTGADNYGYTF
>TRBJ1-5|TRBV6-6|-|many
TGTGCCAGCAGTTACTCTGGTCAGCCCCAGCATTTT
CASSYSGQPQHF
>TRBJ2-4|TRBV20-1|-|many
TGCAGTGCCATGGTCGGTAATAAGGCCAAAAACATTCAGTACTTC
CSAMVGNKAKNIQYF
>TRBJ1-4|TRBV29-1|-|many
TGCAGCGTTGCCCCCGCGGAGGGGCAAAAACTGTTTTTT
CSVAPAEGQKLFF
>TRBJ1-2|TRBV4-1|TRBD1|-
TGCGCCAGCAGCCAAGTTGGGACAGGGGGACTCTATGGCTACACCTTC
CASSQVGTGGLYGYTF
>TRBJ1-6|TRBV9|-|many
TGTGCCAGCAGCGTAGACAGATATTCACCCCTCCACTTT
CASSVDRYSPLHF
>TRBJ2-5|TRBV5-1|TRBD2|many
TGCGCCAGCAGCTCTATAATGGCGGGAGGGCCGGAGACCCAGTACTTC
CASSSIMAGGPETQYF
>TRBJ2-1|TRBV28|TRBD1|many
TGTGCCAGCAGTCTTCTAGGGACAGGGCGTAGGGATGAGCAGTTCTTC
CASSLLGTGRRDEQFF
>TRBJ2-5|TRBV2|TRBD2|few
TGTGCCAGCAGTGACCGGGGAGGGCTGGGAGAGACCCAGTACTTC
CASSDRGGLGETQYF
>TRBJ2-3|TRBV20-1|-|many
TGCAGTGTTAAGGGGGGGGGGACTGACACAGATACGCAGTATTTT
CSVKGGGTDTDTQYF
>TRBJ2-2|TRBV29-1|-|many
TGCAGCGCCCGCCGTGGTAGCGGATACACCGGGGAGCTGTTTTTT
CSARRGSGYTGELFF
>TRBJ1-1|TRBV6-2/TRBV6-3|-|many
TGTGCCAGCAGCAAAAACACTTACACTGAAGCTTTCTTT
CASSKNTYTEAFF
>TRBJ1-2|TRBV30|-|many
TGTGCCTGGAGTTCTAGAGGTGGCTACACCTTC
CAWSSRGGYTF
>TRBJ2-5|TRBV3-1|-|many
TGTGCCAGCAGCCAAGGCCCGAGCCAAGAGACCCAGTACTTC
CASSQGPSQETQYF
>TRBJ2-5|TRBV5-1|TRBD1|many
TGCGCCAGCGGCCGGGACAGGGGCTTAGAGACCCAGTACTTC
CASGRDRGLETQYF
>TRBJ1-1|TRBV10-3|TRBD1|-
TGTGCCATCAGTACCGGGACAGGGGGTAGAGCTTTCTTT
CAISTGTGGRAFF
>TRBJ2-2|TRBV29-1|-|few
TGCAGCGTTGTTAGTGTGAACACCGGGGAGCTGTTTTTT
CSVVSVNTGELFF
>TRBJ2-1|TRBV19|-|many
TGTGCCAGTACCCCGTTTGGAGGGGTCTACAATGAGCAGTTCTTC
CASTPFGGVYNEQFF
>TRBJ2-1|TRBV2|-|many
TGTGCCAGCAGTGAGGGTGGGAGCGGGCGTGGGGATGAGCAGTTCTTC
CASSEGGSGRGDEQFF
>TRBJ2-7|TRBV20-1|-|many
TGCAGTGCTCCCCGCCCTGGGGTAGCCGCCTACGAGCAGTACTTC
CSAPRPGVAAYEQYF
>TRBJ2-7|TRBV11-2|-|many
TGTGCCAGCAGCCCTCTTAAGGGCAGCTCAAGGTTGTACGAGCAGTACTTC
CASSPLKGSSRLYEQYF
>TRBJ2-1|TRBV3-1|-|many
TGTGCCAGCAGCCAAGATGGAGGATTGCCCCAGTTCTTC
CASSQDGGLPQFF
>TRBJ1-1|TRBV7-9|-|many
TGTGCCAGCAGCCCCAACCGCATGAACACTGAAGCTTTCTTT
CASSPNRMNTEAFF
>TRBJ2-1|TRBV7-9|TRBD1|many
TGTGCCAGCGGGACAGGGGCCCCCTACAATGAGCAGTTCTTC
CASGTGAPYNEQFF
>TRBJ1-1|TRBV5-1|-|many
TGCGCCAGCAGCACCGGACAGTCGAACACTGAAGCTTTCTTT
CASSTGQSNTEAFF
>TRBJ2-2|TRBV6-2/TRBV6-3|-|-
TGTGCCATTCGCGCCAGCGGGAACACCGGGGAGCTGTTTTTT
CAIRASGNTGELFF
>TRBJ1-5|TRBV5-1|-|many
TGCGCCAGCAGCATCACAGAGGGACAGCCCCAGCATTTT
CASSITEGQPQHF
>TRBJ2-7|TRBV5-1|-|many
TGCGCCAGCAGCGTCCAGGGGGGCGAGCAGTACTTC
CASSVQGGEQYF
>TRBJ2-1|TRBV29-1|TRBD1|many
TGCAGCGTCGCGGACAGGGGGTACAATGAGCAGTTCTTC
CSVADRGYNEQFF
>TRBJ1-5|TRBV28|-|many
TGTGCCAGCAGTATGGGGGGTCAGCCCCAGCATTTT
CASSMGGQPQHF
>TRBJ1-2|TRBV12-3/TRBV12-4|TRBD1|many
TGTGCCAGCAGTCCGCAGGGGGTCTATGGCTACACCTTC
CASSPQGVYGYTF
>TRBJ2-3|TRBV5-1|-|many
TGCGCCAGCAGCGCTGTTGACTACACAGATACGCAGTATTTT
CASSAVDYTDTQYF
>TRBJ1-2|TRBV28|-|-
TGTGCCAACAGTTTGCAGAGGTTTAACTATGGCTACACCTTC
CANSLQRFNYGYTF
>TRBJ2-5|TRBV5-1|-|many
TGCGCCAGCAGCGAACAGCAAGAGACCCAGTACTTC
CASSEQQETQYF
>TRBJ2-1|TRBV7-9|-|-
TGTGCCAGCAGCCCCCTCCAGGACGTCTGCAATGAGCAGTTCTTC
CASSPLQDVCNEQFF
>TRBJ1-1|TRBV4-2|-|few
TGTGCCAGCAGCCAAGTACAGGGCTCAAACACTGAAGCTTTCTTT
CASSQVQGSNTEAFF
>TRBJ2-7|TRBV7-3|-|once
TGTGCCAGCAGTTCCCTTCGCAGCGGTTACAATGAGCAGTACTTC
CASSSLRSGYNEQYF
>TRBJ2-3|TRBV7-2|-|few
TGTGCCAGCAGACCAGGGCCTGCAGCGGGCACAGATACGCAGTATTTT
CASRPGPAAGTDTQYF
>TRBJ1-1|TRBV30|-|-
TGTGCCTGGAGTAGGAACACTGAAGCTTTCTTT
CAWSRNTEAFF
>TRBJ1-2|TRBV6-1|-|many
TGTGCCAGCAGTGAACGAGGAGGGGATGGCTACACCTTC
CASSERGGDGYTF
>TRBJ2-1|TRBV5-1|TRBD2|many
TGCGCCAGCAGCTTGGAGGCTAGCGGGTACAATGAGCAGTTCTTC
CASSLEASGYNEQFF
>TRBJ2-7|TRBV7-2|-|many
TGTGCCAGCAGCTCCCGATGGGGCGGCCACGAGCAGTACTTC
CASSSRWGGHEQYF
>TRBJ1-5|TRBV30|TRBD1|many
TGTGCCTGGAGTGCAGGGGGAGGTCAGCCCCAGCATTTT
CAWSAGGGQPQHF
>TRBJ2-5|TRBV5-1|-|many
TGCGCCAGCAGCCCCAGGACAGTCGAAGAGACCCAGTACTTC
CASSPRTVEETQYF
>TRBJ2-1|TRBV5-1|-|many
TGCGCCAGCAGCTTGGGAGCGGGTATGCACAATGAGCAGTTCTTC
CASSLGAGMHNEQFF
>TRBJ2-1|TRBV14|TRBD2|many
TGTGCCAGCAGCCGCACGGGACTAGCGAATGAGCAGTTCTTC
CASSRTGLANEQFF
>TRBJ2-3|TRBV27|TRBD2|many
TGTGCCAGCAGTCCCGGCGGTAGCGGGAGGGCTGATACGCAGTATTTT
CASSPGGSGRADTQYF
>TRBJ2-1|TRBV5-1|TRBD2|-
TGCGCCAGCAGCTCGGGACTAGTGGGGGCTAATGAGCAGTTCTTC
CASSSGLVGANEQFF
>TRBJ2-3|TRBV28|-|few
TGTGCCAGCAGTTTAGACCCTGACACAGATACGCAGTATTTT
CASSLDPDTDTQYF